This T cell receptor (beta chain) derives from a study of OX40 agonist ivuxolimab in advanced cancers. Turning to the study itself: Partial responses were achieved by three patients, of whom one had hepatocellular carcinoma and two had cutaneous melanoma.

TCRdb keeps only in-frame clones here, not all; method: immunoSEQ multiplex PCR. The sample lists about 110,000 clones, roughly 90% occurring once. CDR1 and CDR2 from the germline V gene are MNHNY and SVGAGI (reference sequence). V lost 7 bases to trimming and J lost 4 bases; unmatched junction nucleotides: 8. This CDR3 is 16 amino acids long. The chain joins TRBV6-6 to TRBJ2-2, with TRBD2 matching 11 bases. This sample comprised CD4+ or CD8+ T cells sorted from blood, obtained in a trial of the OX40 agonist ivuxolimab. The sequence was collected from an adult with an advanced solid tumor such as melanoma, head and neck, liver or kidney cancer. CDR3 residues: CASNLAGGLGTGELFF. CDR3 nucleotides: TGTGCCAGCAATTTAGCGGGGGGGCTGGGCACCGGGGAGCTGTTTTTT.